The 2 T cell receptor beta chains listed next were all sequenced from one sample in a study of identical twins. TCRdb reprocessed the 5' RACE reads via MiXCR and lists one record per CDR3 protein. This table has some 570,000 distinct CDR3 sequences, about 22% appearing once. This sample was also put to use in a study of yellow fever vaccine responses in identical twins.

The sequencing input was CD4+ T cells sorted from blood. The receptors were sampled from a woman under 30 in good health.

In this sample, this clonotype turned up a few times. The chain employs TRBV2 and TRBJ2-1, with TRBD2 matching 10 bases. The CDR3 loop spans 14 amino acids. Germline assignment: CDR1 SNHLY and CDR2 FYNNEI. V gave up 6 bases and J gave up 8 bases; unmatched junction bases: 7. In nucleotides, the CDR3 is TGTGCCAGCAGGACTCTAGCGGGAGTAGATGAGCAGTTCTTC. This gives the protein CASRTLAGVDEQFF.

This clonotype was recorded a few times. The J gene is TRBJ1-1, the V gene TRBV19, with unresolved D. The CDR3 consists of 16 residues. V gave up 5 bases and J gave up 2 bases, with 18 bases separating them. Germline lookup yields CDR1 LNHDA and CDR2 SQIVND (reference sequence). The DNA of the CDR3 is TGTGCCAGTAGTGAGGGAAGGAGGCTAAGAAACACTGAAGCTTTCTTT. Its translation is CASSEGRRLRNTEAFF.